The sequence of this TCR beta chain was determined in a study of T cell responses to AZD1222 COVID-19 vaccine. Study-level points and caveats: Among those given AZD1222, only 5 to 7 were seropositive at baseline. A rise in Spike-specific TCR breadth and depth followed two AZD1222 doses. It should be noted that donors were predominantly white British and more often female, and clonal diversity was possibly underestimated.

Note on this clone: The antigen remains unidentified.

Profiled with immunoSEQ multiplex PCR; TCRdb holds only in-frame clones, not every one. This table holds 150,000 to 200,000 clones, about 90% found once. This specimen was peripheral blood, taken on day 0 of MenACWY control vaccination. This clonotype originated in an adult in good health.

As DNA, the CDR3 is TGCAGCGTTGGTGCAGCCTACGAGCAGTACTTC. It specifies CSVGAAYEQYF. J is TRBJ2-7 and V is TRBV29-1, with D uncertain. Per germline, CDR1 SQVTM and CDR2 ANQGSEA. V was clipped by 4 bases and J by 2 bases, with 6 bases between them. CDR3 length: 11 residues.